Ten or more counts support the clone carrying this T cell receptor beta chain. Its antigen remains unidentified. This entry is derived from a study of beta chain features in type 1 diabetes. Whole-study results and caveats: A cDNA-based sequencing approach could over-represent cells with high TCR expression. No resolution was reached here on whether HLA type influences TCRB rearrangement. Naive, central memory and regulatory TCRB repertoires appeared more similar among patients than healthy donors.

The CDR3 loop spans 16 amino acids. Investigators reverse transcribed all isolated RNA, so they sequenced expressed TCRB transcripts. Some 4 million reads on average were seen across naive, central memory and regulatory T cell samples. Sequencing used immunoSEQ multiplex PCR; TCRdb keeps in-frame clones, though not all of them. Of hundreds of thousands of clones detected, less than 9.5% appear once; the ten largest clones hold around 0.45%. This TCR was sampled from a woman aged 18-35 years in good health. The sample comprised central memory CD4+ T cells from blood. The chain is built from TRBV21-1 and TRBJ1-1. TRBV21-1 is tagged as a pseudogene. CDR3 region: CASSKALFGRNTEAFF. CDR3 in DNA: TGTGCCAGCAGCAAAGCGCTATTTGGCAGGAACACTGAAGCTTTCTTT.